The 24 T cell receptor beta chains below come from one sample, sequenced in a study of cytomegalovirus exposure and HLA in healthy donors. PCR amplification relied on 60 Vbeta primers (plus 13 Jbeta primers). Clones were read by immunoSEQ multiplex PCR, and TCRdb kept only the in-frame ones, dropping some. The sample includes over 40,000 clones. The sequencing input was PBMCs. All receptors derive from a woman in her 40s in good health and CMV-seronegative.

V gene TRBV9 combines with J gene TRBJ2-7; 8 bases are a match to TRBD2. From germline, CDR1 is SGDLS and CDR2 YYNGEE. This CDR3 spans 15 amino acids. J was trimmed by 2 bases and V by 3 bases; bases with no gene match: 7. The CDR3 spells CASSAGAGATYEQYF. The CDR3 DNA is TGTGCCAGCAGCGCGGGAGCGGGGGCCACCTACGAGCAGTACTTC.

The CDR3 here is CASSQAGGSTEAFF. DNA for the CDR3: TGTGCCAGCAGCCAAGCGGGGGGATCCACTGAAGCTTTCTTT. The rearrangement joins TRBV4-2 to TRBJ1-1; possibly TRBD1 for D (5 bases). Germline V gene lookup returns CDR1 LGHNA and CDR2 YNFKEQ. V lost 1 base and J lost 4, with 10 bases in between. The length of the CDR3 is 14 residues.

The rearrangement joins TRBV4-2 to TRBJ1-2; a weak D match, TRBD1 (6 bases). V lost 1 base and J lost 3, with 6 bases in between. Per the germline V gene, CDR1 is LGHNA and CDR2 is YNFKEQ. The CDR3 loop spans 13 amino acids. This chain's CDR3 is CASSQGQDYGYTF. CDR3 DNA sequence: TGTGCCAGCAGCCAAGGACAGGACTATGGCTACACCTTC.

This chain uses TRBV2 with TRBJ1-3; D is ambiguous. CDR1 SNHLY and CDR2 FYNNEI come from the germline V gene. CDR3 length: 14 amino acids. The V gene lost 1 base and the J gene lost 2 bases, with 6 bases spanning the gap. CDR3 region: CASSEGSAGNTIYF. CDR3 nucleotide sequence: TGTGCCAGCAGTGAAGGGAGCGCTGGAAACACCATATATTTT. Using reference TRBV2 and TRBJ1-3 for the parts outside the CDR3, the full variable domain is EPEVTQTPSHQVTQMGQEVILRCVPISNHLYFYWYRQILGQKVEFLVSFYNNEISEKSEIFDDQFSVERPDGSNFTLKIRSTKLEDSAMYFCASSEGSAGNTIYFGEGSWLTVV.

The chain combines TRBV5-1 with TRBJ2-7; D unclear. This CDR3 contains 14 residues. V gave up 3 bases and J gave up 4 bases, with 14 bases separating them. CDR1 is SGHRS, CDR2 YFSETQ, per germline. The CDR3 here is CASSSSPRIYEQYF. CDR3 coding DNA: TGCGCCAGCAGCTCCTCCCCCAGGATATACGAGCAGTACTTC.

This chain joins TRBV11-1 and TRBJ2-3; 10 positions agree with TRBD2. This CDR3 is 16 amino acids long. The V gene end was trimmed by 1 base and the J gene end by 4 bases; junction bases not matched to a gene: 5. Per the germline V gene, CDR1 is SGHAT and CDR2 is FQDESV (reference sequence). For the CDR3, the DNA is TGTGCCAGCAGCTTAGGTATAGCGGGGGGACCAGATACGCAGTATTTT. This gives the protein CASSLGIAGGPDTQYF.

The chain has TRBV28 and TRBJ1-2; no clear D. This CDR3 has 12 residues. Trimming shortened V by 3 bases and J by 5 bases, and 7 bases separated the two germline ends. The germline gives CDR1 MDHEN, CDR2 SYDVKM. The CDR3 DNA is TGTGCCAGCAGTTTTTCAGATTATGGCTACACCTTC. Protein: CASSFSDYGYTF.

The chain links TRBV30 to TRBJ2-7; TRBD2 might be the D (6 bases). With 3 bases removed from V and 2 bases from J, the gap between germline ends came to 17 bases. Germline assignment: CDR1 GTSNPN and CDR2 SVGIG (reference sequence). CDR3 length equals 15 residues. The DNA for the CDR3 is TGTGCCTGGAGATATACCGGGACGGGAGCCTACGAGCAGTACTTC. Protein product: CAWRYTGTGAYEQYF.

Concerning this clone itself: Its ends do not fully match the called genes, so a read error is possible. The rearrangement joins TRBV6-1 to TRBJ1-2; D is unresolved. Germline assignment: CDR1 MNHNS and CDR2 SASEGT. CDR3 length: 14 amino acids. CDR3 DNA sequence: TGTGCCGGCAGTGAAGCTTTGGTCAGCTATGGCTACACCTTC. It specifies CAGSEALVSYGYTF.

The chain recombines TRBV7-9 with TRBJ1-3; a weak D match, TRBD1 (6 bases). This CDR3 region has 13 residues. Trimming removed 4 bases from V and 4 bases from J, with 8 bases in between. Germline values: CDR1 SEHNR, CDR2 FQNEAQ (reference sequence). The CDR3 sequence is CASSWDMGNTIYF. CDR3 sequence (DNA): TGTGCCAGCAGCTGGGACATGGGAAACACCATATATTTT.

The chain carries TRBV15 and TRBJ1-2; the D gene is possibly TRBD1 (5 bases). The germline V gene has CDR1 LNHNV and CDR2 YYDKDF (reference sequence). The CDR3 contains 17 residues. The germline V and J ends were trimmed by 0 bases and 4 bases, with 18 bases remaining between them. CDR3 coding DNA: TGTGCCACCAGCAGAGATGGGGCACGATCGGGGGTCTATGGCTACACCTTC. Encoded protein: CATSRDGARSGVYGYTF.

V and J are TRBV6-5 and TRBJ1-1, with a possible D match to TRBD1 (6 bases). The V gene lost 8 bases and the J gene lost 5 bases, with 15 bases spanning the gap. Germline V CDR1 and CDR2: MNHEY, SVGAGI. CDR3 length: 13 amino acids. The chain's CDR3 is CASGGARRTEAFF. CDR3 sequence (DNA): TGTGCCAGCGGGGGGGCTCGAAGGACTGAAGCTTTCTTT.

This chain joins TRBV11-1 and TRBJ2-5, with a weak D call TRBD1 (6 bases). The V gene lost 5 bases and the J gene lost 0 bases, with 10 bases spanning the gap. From germline, CDR1 is SGHAT and CDR2 FQDESV (reference sequence). CDR3 size: 14 residues. In nucleotides, the CDR3 is TGTGCCAGCAGCCCTCGGACAGACCAAGAGACCCAGTACTTC. It codes for CASSPRTDQETQYF.

This chain connects TRBV5-1 to TRBJ2-7; 11 bases map to TRBD1. Germline CDR1 is SGHRS and CDR2 is YFSETQ. V lost 4 bases to trimming and J lost 3 bases; unmatched junction nucleotides: 3. This CDR3 spans 14 amino acids. CDR3 loop: CASSPGTGGYEQYF. DNA of the CDR3: TGCGCCAGCAGCCCCGGGACAGGGGGCTACGAGCAGTACTTC.

This chain links TRBV18 with TRBJ1-2; 8 nucleotides agree with TRBD1. CDR3 size: 15 residues. Germline assignment: CDR1 KGHSH and CDR2 LQKENI. With V trimmed by 4 bases and J by 6 bases, 10 bases remained unmatched. This CDR3 reads CASSLGSDRVNGYTF. CDR3 sequence (DNA): TGTGCCAGCTCACTCGGTTCGGACAGGGTTAATGGCTACACCTTC.

The rearrangement uses TRBV4-1 and TRBJ2-5; D gene ambiguous. Trimming took 1 base from V and 5 from J, leaving 8 bases between them. The CDR3 loop spans 13 amino acids. The germline V gene encodes CDR1 MGHRA and CDR2 YSYEKL. The CDR3 spells CASSQAPRETQYF. The DNA of the CDR3 is TGCGCCAGCAGCCAAGCCCCTCGTGAGACCCAGTACTTC.

The chain is built from TRBV4-3 and TRBJ1-1; possible D gene TRBD1, 6 bases. Trimming removed 4 bases at V and 3 bases at J, with 18 bases between. This CDR3 contains 16 residues. Germline V gene data show CDR1 as LGHNA and CDR2 as YSLEER. The CDR3 region is CASSPLTGGKDTEAFF. CDR3 coding DNA: TGCGCCAGCAGCCCTTTAACGGGGGGCAAGGACACTGAAGCTTTCTTT.

The chain employs TRBV7-9 and TRBJ2-5; 10 bases are shared with TRBD2. CDR1 is SEHNR and CDR2 is FQNEAQ in the germline V gene (reference sequence). The CDR3 runs 15 residues. Trimming took 2 bases from V and 2 from J; bases not matched to a gene: 2. The CDR3 is CASSLRAGGQETQYF. CDR3 nucleotide sequence: TGTGCCAGCAGCTTAAGAGCGGGAGGGCAAGAGACCCAGTACTTC.

V gene TRBV4-1 combines with J gene TRBJ1-4; 7 nucleotides line up with TRBD1. The CDR3 is made up of 15 amino acids. The germline V gene encodes CDR1 MGHRA and CDR2 YSYEKL. V was pared by 3 bases and J by 4 bases, with 5 bases of the junction left unmatched. CDR3 protein: CASSHRDRSNEKLFF. CDR3 DNA: TGCGCCAGCAGCCACAGGGACAGAAGTAATGAAAAACTGTTTTTT.

The CDR3 nucleotides are TGTGCCAGAAGCGGGGGGGACCGAGGACCGGGACAGTACTTC. Encoded protein: CARSGGDRGPGQYF. The chain has TRBV5-3 and TRBJ2-5, with 7 nucleotides matching TRBD2. TRBV5-3 is an ORF, and what it does is uncertain. Germline trimming cut 4 bases from V and 11 bases from J; bases unmatched to any gene: 14. The CDR3 runs 14 residues.

The rearrangement joins TRBV5-4 to TRBJ2-2; the D is unclear. This CDR3 comprises 14 residues. Trimming left V 1 base short and J 0 bases short, with 4 bases between. Germline V gene sequence: CDR1 SGHNT, CDR2 YYREEE (reference sequence). The CDR3 DNA reads as TGTGCCAGCAGCTTGACAGCGAACACCGGGGAGCTGTTTTTT. Its protein product is CASSLTANTGELFF.

The rearrangement joins TRBV29-1 to TRBJ2-5, with D possibly TRBD2 on 6 matching bases. CDR3 length: 11 amino acids. The germline CDR1 and CDR2 sequences are SQVTM and ANQGSEA. Trimming shortened V by 7 bases and J by 2 bases, and 8 bases separated the two germline ends. The CDR3 DNA sequence: TGCAGCGGGGGACTTCAAGAGACCCAGTACTTC. Translated: CSGGLQETQYF.

The chain couples TRBV29-1 to TRBJ2-5; 9 nucleotides agree with TRBD1. This CDR3 is 15 amino acids long. The ends lost 0 bases at V and 7 bases at J; junction bases unmatched: 9. Germline assignment: CDR1 SQVTM and CDR2 ANQGSEA. In DNA, the CDR3 is TGCAGCGTTGAAGATACGACAGGGGGTGCGGTGACCCAGTACTTC. Amino acids: CSVEDTTGGAVTQYF.

V is TRBV9 and J is TRBJ1-1, with D uncertain. CDR3 size: 13 residues. The V gene's germline CDR1 is SGDLS and CDR2 YYNGEE. Trimming pared 5 bases from V and 0 bases from J, leaving 8 bases between. The CDR3 DNA follows: TGTGCCAGCAGTGAGCAATTGAACACTGAAGCTTTCTTT. Amino acids: CASSEQLNTEAFF. Full variable domain (missing parts from reference TRBV9 and TRBJ1-1): DSGVTQTPKHLITATGQRVTLRCSPRSGDLSVYWYQQSLDQGLQFLIQYYNGEERAKGNILERFSAQQFPDLHSELNLSSLELGDSALYFCASSEQLNTEAFFGQGTRLTVV.